Sequencing of this T cell receptor (beta chain) was carried out in a study of control samples from healthy donors and cancer patients. With 5 bases clipped from V and 4 bases from J, the junction kept 13 bases outside the gene matches. Germline-derived CDR1 and CDR2 are LNHNV and YYDKDF (reference sequence). This CDR3 spans 17 amino acids. Sequencing was performed with immunoSEQ multiplex PCR; in TCRdb, only in-frame clones are kept and a portion is missing. The sample has 45,000 to 60,000 clones, 80% seen once. The sequenced sample consisted of blood. The V call is TRBV15, the J call TRBJ2-3; 9 bases are shared with TRBD1. This TCR came from a man in his 70s in good health. The CDR3 sequence is CATSGDWPGQGPDTQYF. The DNA for the CDR3 is TGTGCCACCAGCGGGGATTGGCCGGGACAGGGTCCAGATACGCAGTATTTT.